Only a few counts were recorded for the clone carrying this T cell receptor beta chain. A sample-barcoded 5' primer and a J-beta primer mix were used in a second PCR of roughly 7 to 11 cycles. TCRdb used MiXCR to reprocess the 5' RACE reads, holding one entry per CDR3 protein. In the table there are 750,000 to 950,000 distinct CDR3 sequences, roughly 29% of which are singletons. The data were obtained in a study of blood T cells in healthy people across ages. Isolation per sample recovered at least 6 million PBMCs. In addition, the sample was reused for a study of T cells of mothers and their children. That work states: In the second PCR, M1S primer introduced barcodes and 2-4 random bases.

The sequencing sample was made of blood. This receptor was obtained from a woman in her 40s in good health.

The CDR3 reads CASSATGGGEKLFF. For the CDR3, the DNA is TGTGCCAGCAGTGCGACAGGGGGAGGTGAAAAACTGTTTTTT. This chain connects TRBV28 to TRBJ1-4, with 9 positions matching TRBD1. CDR1 MDHEN and CDR2 SYDVKM come from the germline V gene. The CDR3 runs to 14 residues. J was trimmed by 7 bases and V by 5 bases; bases with no gene match: 5.